This T cell receptor (beta chain) stems from a study of blood T cell repertoires in COVID-19. Turning to the study itself: Sample material is recorded as cDNA or gDNA derived from T cells, B-cell-depleted T cells, or PBMCs.

Generated by immunoSEQ multiplex PCR, the TCRdb table keeps only in-frame clones and is missing some. The sample includes roughly 100,000 clones, roughly 84% of them seen just once. This CDR3 region has 13 residues. The ends were cut back, 2 bases at V and 4 bases at J, with 7 bases in the middle. Germline CDR1 and CDR2: LNHDA and SQIVND (reference sequence). The TCR was taken from a man aged 60-69 years with acute or convalescent COVID-19. Sequences were obtained from peripheral blood. V usage is TRBV19 and J usage is TRBJ2-3; D gene uncertain. CDR3 loop: CASSILGSDTQYF. The CDR3 DNA follows: TGTGCCAGTAGTATACTAGGCTCAGATACGCAGTATTTT.